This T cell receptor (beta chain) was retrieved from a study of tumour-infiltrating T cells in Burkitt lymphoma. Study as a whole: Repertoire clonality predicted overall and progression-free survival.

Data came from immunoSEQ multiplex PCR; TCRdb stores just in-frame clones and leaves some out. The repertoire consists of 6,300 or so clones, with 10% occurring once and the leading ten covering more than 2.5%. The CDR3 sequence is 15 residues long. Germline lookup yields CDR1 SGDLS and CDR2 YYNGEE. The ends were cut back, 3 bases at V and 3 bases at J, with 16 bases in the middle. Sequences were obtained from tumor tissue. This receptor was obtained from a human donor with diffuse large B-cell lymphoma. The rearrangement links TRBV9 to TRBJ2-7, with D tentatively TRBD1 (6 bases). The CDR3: CASSDHQGSLYEQYF. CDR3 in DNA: TGTGCCAGCAGCGACCACCAGGGGAGTCTCTACGAGCAGTACTTC. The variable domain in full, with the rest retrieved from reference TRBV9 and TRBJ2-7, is DSGVTQTPKHLITATGQRVTLRCSPRSGDLSVYWYQQSLDQGLQFLIQYYNGEERAKGNILERFSAQQFPDLHSELNLSSLELGDSALYFCASSDHQGSLYEQYFGPGTRLTVT.